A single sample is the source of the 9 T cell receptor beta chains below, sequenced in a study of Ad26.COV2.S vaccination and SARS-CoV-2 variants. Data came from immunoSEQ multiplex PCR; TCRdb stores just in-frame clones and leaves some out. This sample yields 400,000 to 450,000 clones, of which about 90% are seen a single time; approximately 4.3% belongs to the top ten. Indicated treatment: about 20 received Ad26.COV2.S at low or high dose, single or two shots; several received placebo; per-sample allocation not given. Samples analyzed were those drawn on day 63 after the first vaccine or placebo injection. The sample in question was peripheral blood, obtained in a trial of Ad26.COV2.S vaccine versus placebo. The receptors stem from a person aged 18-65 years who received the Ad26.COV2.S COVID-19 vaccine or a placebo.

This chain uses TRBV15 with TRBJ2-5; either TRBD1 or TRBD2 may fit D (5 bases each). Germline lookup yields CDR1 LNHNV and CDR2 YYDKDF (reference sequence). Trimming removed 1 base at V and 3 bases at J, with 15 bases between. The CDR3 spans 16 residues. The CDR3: CATSRAMGLAEETQYF. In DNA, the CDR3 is TGTGCCACCAGCAGAGCTATGGGGCTAGCAGAAGAGACCCAGTACTTC.

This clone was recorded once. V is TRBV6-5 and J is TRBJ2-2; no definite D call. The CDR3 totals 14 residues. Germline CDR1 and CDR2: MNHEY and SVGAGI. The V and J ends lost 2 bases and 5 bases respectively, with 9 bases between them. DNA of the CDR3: TGTGCCAGCAGTTACAGGTCTCCTACCGGGGAGCTGTTTTTT. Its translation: CASSYRSPTGELFF.

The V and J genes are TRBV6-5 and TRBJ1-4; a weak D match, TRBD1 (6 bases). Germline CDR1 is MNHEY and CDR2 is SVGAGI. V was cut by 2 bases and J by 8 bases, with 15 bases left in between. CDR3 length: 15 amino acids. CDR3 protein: CASSYTDSLFEKLFF. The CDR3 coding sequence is TGTGCCAGCAGTTACACGGACAGCCTATTCGAAAAACTGTTTTTT.

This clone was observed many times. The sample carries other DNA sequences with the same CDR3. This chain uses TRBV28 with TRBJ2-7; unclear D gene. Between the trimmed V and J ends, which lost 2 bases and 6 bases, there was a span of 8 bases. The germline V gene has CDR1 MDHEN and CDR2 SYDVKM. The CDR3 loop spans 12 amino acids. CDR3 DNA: TGTGCCAGCAGTTTAACCAGTAGCGAGCAGTACTTC. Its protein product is CASSLTSSEQYF.

The CDR3 nucleotides read TGTGCCACGCTTGGGACAGTTAATTCACCCCTCCACTTT. Amino acid sequence: CATLGTVNSPLHF. The chain is built from TRBV28 and TRBJ1-6; TRBD1 aligns across 7 bases. J lost 6 bases, V lost 10 bases, and 6 bases had no gene match. This CDR3 region has 13 residues. The germline gives CDR1 MDHEN, CDR2 SYDVKM.

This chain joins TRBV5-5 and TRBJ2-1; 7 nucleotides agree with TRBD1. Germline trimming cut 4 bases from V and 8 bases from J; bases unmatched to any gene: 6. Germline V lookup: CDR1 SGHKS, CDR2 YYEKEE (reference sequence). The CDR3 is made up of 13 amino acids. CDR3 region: CASSLEGGDEQFF. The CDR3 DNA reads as TGTGCCAGCAGCCTGGAAGGGGGCGATGAGCAGTTCTTC.

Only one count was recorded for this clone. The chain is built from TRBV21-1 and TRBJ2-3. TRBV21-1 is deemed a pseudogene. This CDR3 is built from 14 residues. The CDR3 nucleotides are TGTGCCAGCAGCAAACGGACCCCAACAGATACGCAGTATTTT. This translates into CASSKRTPTDTQYF.

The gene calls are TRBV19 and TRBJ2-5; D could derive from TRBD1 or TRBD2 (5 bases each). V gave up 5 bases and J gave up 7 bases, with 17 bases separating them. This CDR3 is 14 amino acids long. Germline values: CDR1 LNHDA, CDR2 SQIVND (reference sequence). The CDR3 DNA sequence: TGTGCCAGTAGTCCCGGGACCCTGGGTGGGACCCAGTACTTC. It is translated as CASSPGTLGGTQYF.

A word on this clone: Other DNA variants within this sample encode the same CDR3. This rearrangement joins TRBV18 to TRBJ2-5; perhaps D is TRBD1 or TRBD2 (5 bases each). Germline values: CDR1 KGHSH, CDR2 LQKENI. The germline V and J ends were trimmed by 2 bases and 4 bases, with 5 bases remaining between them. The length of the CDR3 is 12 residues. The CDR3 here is CASSPGGETQYF. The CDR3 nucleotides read TGTGCCAGCTCACCAGGGGGAGAGACCCAGTACTTC. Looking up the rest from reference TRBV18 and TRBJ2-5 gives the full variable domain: NAGVMQNPRHLVRRRGQEARLRCSPMKGHSHVYWYRQLPEEGLKFMVYLQKENIIDESGMPKERFSAEFPKEGPSILRIQQVVRGDSAAYFCASSPGGETQYFGPGTRLLVL.